These 26 T cell receptor beta chains originate from one sample sequenced in a study of CD8 T cells in ankylosing spondylitis. General study points: A TCR beta motif of several highly homologous variants seemed to mark ankylosing spondylitis blood.

TCRdb processed the 5' RACE reads anew with MiXCR; each CDR3 protein has one entry. The sample yields approximately 440,000 distinct CDR3 sequences, more than 15% seen once. The antigens for these receptors are not known. Material: blood, either unsorted or a sorted T cell fraction (not recorded which). Receptors were obtained from a male donor with ankylosing spondylitis.

Ten or more counts support this clonotype. CDR3 loop: CASSRQGRVANEKLFF. CDR3 DNA: TGTGCCAGCAGTCGACAGGGAAGGGTCGCTAATGAAAAACTGTTTTTT. The chain joins TRBV6-1 to TRBJ1-4, with TRBD1 identical over 7 bases. Germline CDR1 reads MNHNS; CDR2 reads SASEGT. With V trimmed by 5 bases and J by 3 bases, 9 bases remained unmatched. This CDR3 region has 16 residues.

The chain recombines TRBV7-2 with TRBJ2-3; D is uncertain. Trimming took 7 bases from V and 5 from J, leaving 7 bases between them. The CDR3 sequence is 11 residues long. Germline CDR1 SGHTA, CDR2 FQGNSA. CDR3 loop: CASTAGDTQYF. The CDR3 DNA is TGTGCCAGCACCGCTGGAGATACGCAGTATTTT.

The chain is built from TRBV12-3 or TRBV12-4 and TRBJ1-2; 7 bases match TRBD1. Trimming took 6 bases from V and 8 from J; bases not matched to a gene: 15. The CDR3 covers 15 residues. In DNA form, the CDR3 reads TGTGCCAGCAGCAAACCGGGACAGCCCCTCGGGGGCTACACCTTC. It translates to CASSKPGQPLGGYTF.

J is TRBJ2-5 and V is TRBV7-2; tentative D call: TRBD1 (5 bases). CDR1 and CDR2 (germline): SGHTA, FQGNSA. The CDR3 is 15 residues long. Trimming removed 0 bases at V and 3 bases at J, with 11 bases between. In DNA, the CDR3 is TGTGCCAGCAGCTTAGCGAGGACACGGGAAGAGACCCAGTACTTC. Translation: CASSLARTREETQYF.

This clonotype was counted a few times. V is TRBV7-9 and J is TRBJ1-2; D unresolved. The germline CDR1 and CDR2 sequences are SEHNR and FQNEAQ (reference sequence). This CDR3 has 12 amino acids. The V end was cut by 11 bases, the J end by 6 bases, with 16 bases between. In DNA, the CDR3 is TGTGCCTGGGGTGAAGGGTTCCATGGCTACACCTTC. Translation gives CAWGEGFHGYTF. The full variable domain, with the rest looked up from reference TRBV7-9 and TRBJ1-2, is DTGVSQNPRHKITKRGQNVTFRCDPISEHNRLYWYRQTLGQGPEFLTYFQNEAQLEKSRLLSDRFSAERPKGSFSTLEIQRTEQGDSAMYLCAWGEGFHGYTFGSGTRLTVV.

This clonotype was found many times. This sequence joins TRBV24-1 and TRBJ2-2; D unclear. This CDR3 is 16 amino acids long. Looked up from germline, CDR1 is KGHDR and CDR2 is SFDVKD. Trimming cost V 2 bases and J 5 bases, with 14 bases left between them. For the CDR3, the DNA is TGTGCCACCAGTGATTCCCGACGGGCTTCGACCGGGGAGCTGTTTTTT. Translation: CATSDSRRASTGELFF.

The J gene is TRBJ1-6, the V gene TRBV4-3; TRBD1 is a possible D gene (5 bases). From germline, CDR1 is LGHNA and CDR2 YSLEER. This CDR3 has 16 residues. V lost 1 base to trimming and J lost 3 bases, with 10 bases between them. The CDR3, as DNA: TGCGCCAGCAGCCAAGGGGGCCTAAGCTATAATTCACCCCTCCACTTT. The encoded protein is CASSQGGLSYNSPLHF.

This clonotype came up a few times. CDR3 region: CASSLSSNTGELFF. The CDR3 DNA is TGTGCCAGCAGCTTGAGTTCAAACACCGGGGAGCTGTTTTTT. The chain joins TRBV11-2 to TRBJ2-2; D remains ambiguous. The CDR3 totals 14 residues. Trimming took 3 bases from V and 2 from J, leaving 7 bases between them. Germline V gene data show CDR1 as SGHAT and CDR2 as FQNNGV.

The rearrangement links TRBV20-1 to TRBJ1-1; possibly TRBD1 for D (5 bases). Trimming cost V 5 bases and J 8 bases, with 15 bases left between them. Germline V gene sequence: CDR1 DFQATT, CDR2 SNEGSKA (reference sequence). The CDR3 sequence is 12 residues long. CDR3 protein: CSAPPQGKEAFF. As DNA, the CDR3 is TGCAGTGCTCCCCCCCAGGGCAAAGAAGCTTTCTTT.

This clonotype occurred a few times. The chain combines TRBV7-3 with TRBJ1-3; D call uncertain. V lost 6 bases and J lost 0, with 12 bases in between. The CDR3 is 15 amino acids. Germline V gene lookup returns CDR1 SGHTA and CDR2 FQGTGA. The CDR3 coding sequence is TGTGCCAGCAGATGCATGGGGAGCTCTGGAAACACCATATATTTT. This encodes CASRCMGSSGNTIYF.

This clonotype was recorded many times. The chain joins TRBV5-1 to TRBJ2-7; no reliable D call. The CDR3 totals 11 residues. The germline V and J ends were trimmed by 2 bases and 5 bases, with 5 bases remaining between them. Germline CDR1 SGHRS, CDR2 YFSETQ. The CDR3 nucleotides are TGCGCCAGCAGCTTAGTAGACGAGCAGTACTTC. Residues: CASSLVDEQYF.

The chain joins TRBV3-1 to TRBJ1-2; the D is unclear. Between the trimmed V and J ends, which lost 4 bases and 5 bases, there was a span of 11 bases. From germline, CDR1 is LGHDT and CDR2 YNNKEL (reference sequence). CDR3 length: 13 residues. CDR3 DNA: TGTGCCAGCAGCCTTACTCCGGTGTATGGCTACACCTTC. Translation: CASSLTPVYGYTF.

The V gene is TRBV20-1, the J gene TRBJ2-1, with 9 bases identical to TRBD2. Germline trimming cut 3 bases from V and 8 bases from J; bases unmatched to any gene: 8. Germline V CDR1 and CDR2: DFQATT, SNEGSKA (reference sequence). The CDR3 runs to 14 residues. The CDR3 spells CSARDSGSVYEQFF. DNA of the CDR3: TGCAGTGCTAGGGATAGCGGGAGTGTCTATGAGCAGTTCTTC.

This clonotype was detected only a few times. This chain uses TRBV5-1 with TRBJ2-1; tentatively, D is TRBD2 (6 bases). V was cut by 2 bases and J by 8 bases, with 20 bases left in between. The CDR3 has 16 amino acids. Per germline, CDR1 SGHRS and CDR2 YFSETQ. CDR3 coding DNA: TGCGCCAGCAGCTTCCAGACTAGAGAAAGTCCGGATGAGCAGTTCTTC. This translates into CASSFQTRESPDEQFF.

The chain is built from TRBV11-2 and TRBJ2-1, with D possibly matching TRBD1 (6 bases). CDR3 length: 16 residues. CDR1 is SGHAT, CDR2 FQNNGV, per germline. The ends were cut back, 5 bases at V and 1 base at J, with 15 bases in the middle. In nucleotides, the CDR3 is TGTGCCAGCAGCACCCGTTTACAGGGTTCCTACAATGAGCAGTTCTTC. This codes for CASSTRLQGSYNEQFF.

This clonotype has only a few counts. CDR3 DNA: TGTGCCAGCAGCCCAGGGGACGGACGGTTGAACACTGAAGCTTTCTTT. Encoded protein: CASSPGDGRLNTEAFF. V and J are TRBV7-9 and TRBJ1-1, with a weak D call TRBD1 (6 bases). CDR3 length: 16 residues. The ends were cut back, 5 bases at V and 0 bases at J, with 16 bases in the middle. In germline, CDR1 is SEHNR, CDR2 FQNEAQ (reference sequence). Together with reference TRBV7-9 and TRBJ1-1, the CDR3 gives the full variable domain: DTGVSQNPRHKITKRGQNVTFRCDPISEHNRLYWYRQTLGQGPEFLTYFQNEAQLEKSRLLSDRFSAERPKGSFSTLEIQRTEQGDSAMYLCASSPGDGRLNTEAFFGQGTRLTVV.

A remark on this clonotype: One end of the junction fails to match germline, which may point to a read error. DNA for the CDR3: TGTGCCAGCCGGAGAGACGGGGACAAGGAGCAGTTCTTC. Translating it yields CASRRDGDKEQFF. The chain carries TRBV11-1 and TRBJ2-1; weak D call: TRBD1 (6 bases). Germline values: CDR1 SGHAT, CDR2 FQDESV (reference sequence). The CDR3 is made up of 13 amino acids.

V usage is TRBV5-1 and J usage is TRBJ2-5, with D perhaps matching TRBD2 (5 bases). Trimming pared 6 bases from V and 2 bases from J, leaving 17 bases between. The CDR3 length is 15 residues. Germline CDR1 is SGHRS and CDR2 is YFSETQ. DNA for the CDR3: TGCGCCAGCACGTTATACGGGGATCAACAAGAGACCCAGTACTTC. This sequence encodes CASTLYGDQQETQYF. Filled out from reference TRBV5-1 and TRBJ2-5, the complete variable domain reads KAGVTQTPRYLIKTRGQQVTLSCSPISGHRSVSWYQQTPGQGLQFLFEYFSETQRNKGNFPGRFSGRQFSNSRSEMNVSTLELGDSALYLCASTLYGDQQETQYFGPGTRLLVL.

This clonotype was found a few times. J is TRBJ1-1 and V is TRBV4-1; 7 bases are shared with TRBD1. Trimming at V came to 1 base and at J to 2 bases, leaving 7 bases not matched to a gene. Germline V gene data show CDR1 as MGHRA and CDR2 as YSYEKL. This CDR3 is built from 16 residues. The CDR3, as DNA: TGCGCCAGCAGCCAAGTTCCGGACAGGACCAACACTGAAGCTTTCTTT. This encodes CASSQVPDRTNTEAFF.

The CDR3 DNA reads as TGTGCCAGCAGTTTTAGTCAGAACACCGGGGAGCTGTTTTTT. Translating it yields CASSFSQNTGELFF. The chain carries TRBV12-3 or TRBV12-4 and TRBJ2-2; D remains ambiguous. The CDR3 totals 14 residues. Trimming shortened V by 3 bases and J by 1 base, and 6 bases separated the two germline ends.

This rearrangement joins TRBV6-1 to TRBJ1-5; D not resolved. The V gene lost 0 bases and the J gene lost 0 bases, with 6 bases spanning the gap. CDR1 and CDR2 from the germline V gene are MNHNS and SASEGT. The CDR3 is 15 residues long. The CDR3 region has the DNA TGTGCCAGCAGTGAAGCAGGTCCTAGCAATCAGCCCCAGCATTTT. Amino acid sequence: CASSEAGPSNQPQHF.

This clonotype was recorded a few times. The V and J genes are TRBV18 and TRBJ1-6; possibly TRBD1 for D (5 bases). Deletions cut 4 bases from V and 8 bases from J, with 18 bases between. From germline, CDR1 is KGHSH and CDR2 LQKENI. This CDR3 has 16 residues. CDR3 amino acids: CASSLKSAGSDSPLHF. The CDR3 region has the DNA TGTGCCAGCTCACTAAAAAGCGCAGGGTCGGATTCACCCCTCCACTTT.

This clonotype was recorded a few times. The rearrangement links TRBV5-1 to TRBJ1-6; no clear D. The CDR3 has 16 amino acids. Germline lookup yields CDR1 SGHRS and CDR2 YFSETQ. The germline V and J ends were trimmed by 0 bases and 7 bases, with 14 bases remaining between them. The CDR3 here is CASSLAGDTRNSPLHF. The CDR3 bases are TGCGCCAGCAGCTTGGCGGGAGATACCAGAAATTCACCCCTCCACTTT.

Regarding this clonotype: At one of its ends the junction is not consistent with the germline gene, which may arise from a read error. The rearrangement joins TRBV11-2 to TRBJ1-3, with D unclear. Per the germline V gene, CDR1 is SGHAT and CDR2 is FQNNGV. CDR3 size: 14 residues. The CDR3 DNA follows: TGTGCCAGCAGCCTAGAGGAGACTGGAAACACCATATATTTT. This translates into CASSLEETGNTIYF.

This clonotype was picked up a small number of times. The chain links TRBV4-3 to TRBJ1-4; 8 bases align to TRBD1. Germline V lookup: CDR1 LGHNA, CDR2 YSLEER. The CDR3 has 16 residues. The V and J ends lost 4 bases and 5 bases, in that order; junction bases with no gene match: 9. CDR3 sequence reads: CASSPGPQGANEKLFF. The CDR3 DNA reads as TGCGCCAGCAGCCCCGGACCGCAGGGGGCGAATGAAAAACTGTTTTTT.

This clonotype was counted a few times. This chain joins TRBV4-1 and TRBJ2-1; 7 bases fit TRBD1. CDR3 length: 16 amino acids. The V gene end was trimmed by 1 base and the J gene end by 2 bases; junction bases not matched to a gene: 5. CDR1 and CDR2 from the germline V gene are MGHRA and YSYEKL. DNA for the CDR3: TGCGCCAGCAGCCAAGCCGTGCAGGGGGCCTACAATGAGCAGTTCTTC. Protein product: CASSQAVQGAYNEQFF.